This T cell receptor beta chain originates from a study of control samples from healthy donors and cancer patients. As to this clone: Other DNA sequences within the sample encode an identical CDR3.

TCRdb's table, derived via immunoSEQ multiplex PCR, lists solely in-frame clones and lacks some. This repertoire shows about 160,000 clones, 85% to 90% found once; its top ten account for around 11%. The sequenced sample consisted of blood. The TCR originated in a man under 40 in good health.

CDR3 protein: CASSEALRGYGYTF. CDR3 in DNA: TGTGCCAGCAGTGAAGCGCTTCGGGGGTATGGCTACACCTTC. The chain employs TRBV6-1 and TRBJ1-2, with D maybe TRBD1 (5 bases). V dropped 0 bases and J dropped 5 bases, with 10 bases sitting between them. Germline loops: CDR1 MNHNS, CDR2 SASEGT. The CDR3 loop spans 14 amino acids.